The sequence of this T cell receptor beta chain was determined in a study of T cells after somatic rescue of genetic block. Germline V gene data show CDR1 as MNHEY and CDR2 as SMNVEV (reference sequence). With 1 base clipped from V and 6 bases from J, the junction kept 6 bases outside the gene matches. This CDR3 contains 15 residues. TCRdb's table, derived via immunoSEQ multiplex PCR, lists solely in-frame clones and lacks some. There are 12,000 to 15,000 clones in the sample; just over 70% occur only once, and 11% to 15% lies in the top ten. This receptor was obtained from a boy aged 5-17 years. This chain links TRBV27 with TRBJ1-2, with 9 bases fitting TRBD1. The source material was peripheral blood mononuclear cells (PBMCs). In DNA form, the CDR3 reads TGTGCCAGCAGTTTATGGGGACAGGGTTCGGATGGCTACACCTTC. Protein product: CASSLWGQGSDGYTF.